The clone carrying this T cell receptor (beta chain) was seen ten or more times. Its specificity is not known. The data stem from a study of CD8 T cells in ankylosing spondylitis. Study-wide points: Past research had described some motif variants in reactive arthritis synovial fluid and blood. Blood from ankylosing spondylitis patients appeared to carry a characteristic roughly 8-variant TCR beta motif. There was reportedly significant enrichment of clones that were disease-linked in matched ankylosing spondylitis synovial fluid. Disease-linked clones proved CD8+ and comparatively uncommon in peripheral blood.

In TCRdb, the 5' RACE reads were re-called with MiXCR into one record per CDR3 protein. The table shows a few hundred thousand distinct CDR3 sequences, with 8% to 11% occurring only once. The CDR3 sequence is 12 residues long. The V gene lost 6 bases and the J gene lost 8 bases, with 11 bases spanning the gap. The gene calls are TRBV12-3 or TRBV12-4 and TRBJ2-1; D not certain. Sample: blood, either unsorted or a sorted T cell fraction (not recorded which). The sequence was collected from a male donor with ankylosing spondylitis or in good health (not recorded which). The CDR3 here is CASSHYNDEQFF. In nucleotides, the CDR3 is TGTGCCAGCAGCCACTACAACGATGAGCAGTTCTTC.